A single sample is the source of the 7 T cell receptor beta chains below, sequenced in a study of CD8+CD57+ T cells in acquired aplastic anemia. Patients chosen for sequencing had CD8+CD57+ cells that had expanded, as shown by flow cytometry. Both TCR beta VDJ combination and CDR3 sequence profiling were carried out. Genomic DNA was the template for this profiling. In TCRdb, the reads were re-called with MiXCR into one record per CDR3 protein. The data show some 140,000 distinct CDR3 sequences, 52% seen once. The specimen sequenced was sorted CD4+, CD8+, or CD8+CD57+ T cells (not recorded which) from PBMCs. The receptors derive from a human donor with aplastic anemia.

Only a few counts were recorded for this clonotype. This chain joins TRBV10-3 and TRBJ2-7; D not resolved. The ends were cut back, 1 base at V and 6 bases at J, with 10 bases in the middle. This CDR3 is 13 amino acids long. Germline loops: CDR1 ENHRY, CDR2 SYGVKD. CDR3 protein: CAISELPGLEQYF. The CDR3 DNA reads TGTGCCATCAGTGAGTTACCGGGTCTCGAGCAGTACTTC.

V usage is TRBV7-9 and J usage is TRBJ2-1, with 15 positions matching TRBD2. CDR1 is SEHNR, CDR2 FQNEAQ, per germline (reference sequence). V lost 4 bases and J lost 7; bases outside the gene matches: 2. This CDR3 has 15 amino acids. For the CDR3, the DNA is TGTGCCAGCAGCTCTGGACTAGCGGGGGGGAATGAGCAGTTCTTC. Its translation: CASSSGLAGGNEQFF.

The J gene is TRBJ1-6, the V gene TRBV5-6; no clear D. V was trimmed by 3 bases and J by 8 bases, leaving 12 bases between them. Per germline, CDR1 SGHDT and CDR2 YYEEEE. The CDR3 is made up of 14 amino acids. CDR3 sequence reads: CASSSLVIDSPLHF. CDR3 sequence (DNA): TGTGCCAGCAGCTCGCTGGTTATTGATTCACCCCTCCACTTT. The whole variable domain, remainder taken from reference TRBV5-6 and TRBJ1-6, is DAGVTQSPTHLIKTRGQQVTLRCSPKSGHDTVSWYQQALGQGPQFIFQYYEEEERQRGNFPDRFSGHQFPNYSSELNVNALLLGDSALYLCASSSLVIDSPLHFGNGTRLTVT.

This chain's CDR3 is CATSLGQGNTGEQYF. CDR3 in DNA: TGTGCCACCAGCCTCGGACAGGGGAACACCGGGGAGCAGTACTTC. The rearrangement uses TRBV24-1 and TRBJ2-7; 9 nucleotides line up with TRBD1. V shed 7 bases, J shed 7 bases, and the junction held 13 bases outside the gene matches. Germline lookup yields CDR1 KGHDR and CDR2 SFDVKD. CDR3 length: 15 residues.

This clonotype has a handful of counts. The CDR3 region is CASNVVAGGSETQYF. CDR3 in DNA: TGTGCCAGTAATGTCGTGGCAGGGGGCTCAGAGACCCAGTACTTC. The rearrangement links TRBV19 to TRBJ2-5, with 8 bases lining up with TRBD1. Unmatched junction bases numbered 11, after V lost 7 bases and J lost 4 bases. The CDR3 contains 15 residues. Germline values: CDR1 LNHDA, CDR2 SQIVND (reference sequence). The variable domain in full, completed from reference TRBV19 and TRBJ2-5, reads DGGITQSPKYLFRKEGQNVTLSCEQNLNHDAMYWYRQDPGQGLRLIYYSQIVNDFQKGDIAEGYSVSREKKESFPLTVTSAQKNPTAFYLCASNVVAGGSETQYFGPGTRLLVL.

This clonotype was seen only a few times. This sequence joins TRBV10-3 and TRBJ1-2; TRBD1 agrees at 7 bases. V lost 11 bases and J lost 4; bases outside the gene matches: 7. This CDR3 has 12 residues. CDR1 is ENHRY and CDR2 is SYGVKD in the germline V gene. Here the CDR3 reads CAGRGQTYGYTF. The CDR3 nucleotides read TGTGCCGGGAGGGGACAGACCTATGGCTACACCTTC.

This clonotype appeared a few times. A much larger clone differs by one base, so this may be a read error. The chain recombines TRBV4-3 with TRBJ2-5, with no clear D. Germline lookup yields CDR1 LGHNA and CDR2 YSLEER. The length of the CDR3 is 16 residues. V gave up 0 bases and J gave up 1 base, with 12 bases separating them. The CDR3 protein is CASSQEVSGLQETQYF. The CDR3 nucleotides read TGCGCCAGCAGCCAAGAAGTATCGGGTCTCCAAGAGACCCAGTACTTC.